This T cell receptor (beta chain) derives from a study of T-cell reconstitution after alpha-beta-depleted transplantation in children. CDR1 is SGHDT and CDR2 is YYEEEE in the germline V gene. This CDR3 spans 15 amino acids. V shed 4 bases and J shed 1 base, with 12 bases lying between them. As it was prepared, the TCRbeta library received unique molecular identifiers. TCRdb called the PCR reads again in MiXCR, with one record for every CDR3 protein. The top ten clones hold approximately 5.4% of a sample with about half a million distinct CDR3 sequences, approximately 12% of them seen once. The TCR originated in a human donor who donated a stem cell graft to a child with combined immunodeficiency. The specimen comprised PBMCs from the stem cell graft donor, sampled from the stem cell graft. This chain joins TRBV5-6 and TRBJ1-3; D is undetermined. As DNA, the CDR3 is TGTGCCAGCAGCCCGAACATCGGGTCTGGAAACACCATATATTTT. Protein: CASSPNIGSGNTIYF.